The 7 T cell receptor beta chains given below trace back to one sample, sequenced in a study of response to subunit inactivated influenza vaccine (dated by TCRdb to 2017 to 2018). The method behind the library was RT-PCR. The sample was run on an Illumina HiSeq 2500. TCRdb redid the processing of the public reads, applying fastp at Q25 and MiXCR, and retained in-frame beta chains. Identical CDR3 proteins give one entry, which carries the most common genes and DNA. The sample has hundreds of thousands of distinct CDR3 sequences on record, about 15% of them singletons. The leading ten clones occupy 3% of the sample. The sequencing used CD4+ T cells sorted from PBMCs, collected around 25 months after vaccination. These receptors all come from a man aged 50-75 years who received an inactivated influenza vaccine. Donor details come from another sample of the same person, matched by shared clones.

This chain connects TRBV11-2 to TRBJ2-1, with 15 bases fitting TRBD2. Trimming took 2 bases from V and 12 from J; bases not matched to a gene: 2. CDR1 and CDR2 from the germline V gene are SGHAT and FQNNGV. This CDR3 has 14 residues. Here the CDR3 DNA reads TGTGCCAGCAGCTTAACGGGACTAGCGGGGGGGCAGTTCTTC. It yields the protein CASSLTGLAGGQFF.

This clonotype appeared a few times. The rearrangement joins TRBV20-1 to TRBJ2-7; perhaps D is TRBD1 or TRBD2 (6 bases each). Germline CDR1 and CDR2: DFQATT and SNEGSKA (reference sequence). This CDR3 has 13 residues. V gave up 1 base and J gave up 3 bases, with 10 bases separating them. The CDR3 DNA sequence: TGCAGTGCTAGAGGGGGGGCTGGCTACGAGCAGTACTTC. Protein product: CSARGGAGYEQYF.

This clonotype was recorded a few times. The V call is TRBV5-1, the J call TRBJ1-1; D might be TRBD1 (5 bases). The CDR3 extends over 16 amino acids. V was trimmed by 4 bases and J by 1 base, leaving 17 bases between them. Per the germline V gene, CDR1 is SGHRS and CDR2 is YFSETQ. The CDR3 loop reads CASSPEGVSTNTEAFF. CDR3 DNA sequence: TGCGCCAGCAGCCCCGAAGGGGTTAGCACGAACACTGAAGCTTTCTTT.

The chain employs TRBV2 and TRBJ1-1, with TRBD1 as a possible D gene (5 bases). V dropped 5 bases and J dropped 0 bases, with 13 bases sitting between them. CDR1 and CDR2 from the germline V gene are SNHLY and FYNNEI. The CDR3 runs to 15 residues. The CDR3 is CASSFQGNLNTEAFF. DNA of the CDR3: TGTGCCAGCAGTTTTCAGGGAAACCTGAACACTGAAGCTTTCTTT.

This chain connects TRBV4-3 to TRBJ2-7, with D maybe TRBD1 (6 bases). Trimming took 3 bases from V and 6 from J, leaving 15 bases between them. The CDR3 length is 14 residues. In germline, CDR1 is LGHNA, CDR2 YSLEER. Written as DNA, the CDR3 is TGCGCCAGCAGCCAGGCACAGGGCCTCGCCGAGCAGTACTTC. Protein: CASSQAQGLAEQYF.

The V call is TRBV6-5, the J call TRBJ2-7; 7 nucleotides line up with TRBD2. Germline CDR1 MNHEY, CDR2 SVGAGI. J lost 4 bases, V lost 8 bases, and 2 bases had no gene match. The CDR3 consists of 11 residues. CDR3 region: CASRDYYEQYF. CDR3 nucleotide sequence: TGTGCCAGCCGGGACTATTACGAGCAGTACTTC.

This clonotype was counted at least ten times. In DNA, the CDR3 is TGTGCCAGCAGTTTAACGGGGGGCGCGGCCGGGGAGCTGTTTTTT. Protein product: CASSLTGGAAGELFF. This chain connects TRBV28 to TRBJ2-2; D is possibly TRBD2 (7 bases). Trimming pared 2 bases from V and 6 bases from J, leaving 13 bases between. Per the germline V gene, CDR1 is MDHEN and CDR2 is SYDVKM. This CDR3 has 15 amino acids. The full variable domain, in which reference TRBV28 and TRBJ2-2 provide the parts outside the CDR3, is DVKVTQSSRYLVKRTGEKVFLECVQDMDHENMFWYRQDPGLGLRLIYFSYDVKMKEKGDIPEGYSVSREKKERFSLILESASTNQTSMYLCASSLTGGAAGELFFGEGSRLTVL.